These T cell receptor beta chains were read from a single sample in a study of cytomegalovirus exposure and HLA in healthy donors. The table came from immunoSEQ multiplex PCR; TCRdb's copy has only in-frame clones and leaves some out. In the table there are some 140,000 clones, roughly 90% of which are singletons. The source material was PBMCs. The receptors were sampled from a man aged 18-30 years in good health and CMV-seronegative. CDR3s include the opening cysteine and the closing phenylalanine or tryptophan. Each record gives: D gene, J gene, V gene, clone size, CDR3 protein. The D gene is left open where the match is weak. Size tells how often a clone was seen (once, few, many) or the class of an expanded clone, and some rows leave it out.

D gene: TRBD1; J gene: TRBJ1-6; V gene: TRBV5-1; clone size: NA; CDR3 protein: CASSSGQGDNSPLHF
D gene: TRBD2; J gene: TRBJ2-1; V gene: TRBV30; clone size: NA; CDR3 protein: CAWTSSGSRYEQFF
D gene: NA; J gene: TRBJ1-1; V gene: TRBV7-2; clone size: NA; CDR3 protein: CASSSQAGGNTEAFF
D gene: TRBD2; J gene: TRBJ2-7; V gene: TRBV6-5; clone size: NA; CDR3 protein: CASSASSGRYEQYF
D gene: NA; J gene: TRBJ1-5; V gene: TRBV18; clone size: NA; CDR3 protein: CASSSNKGGEGNQPQHF
D gene: NA; J gene: TRBJ2-7; V gene: TRBV6-6; clone size: NA; CDR3 protein: CASSFTYEQYF
D gene: TRBD1; J gene: TRBJ1-2; V gene: TRBV7-9; clone size: NA; CDR3 protein: CASSLDRDGYTF
D gene: NA; J gene: TRBJ1-4; V gene: TRBV12-5; clone size: NA; CDR3 protein: CASGPVGRGLFF
D gene: NA; J gene: TRBJ1-2; V gene: TRBV27; clone size: NA; CDR3 protein: CASSSSNSYSYGYTF
D gene: TRBD1; J gene: TRBJ1-2; V gene: TRBV12-5; clone size: few; CDR3 protein: CASGLGRQGDNYGYTF
D gene: NA; J gene: TRBJ1-5; V gene: TRBV18; clone size: NA; CDR3 protein: CASSPPRYRQGYQPQHF
D gene: TRBD1; J gene: TRBJ2-7; V gene: TRBV5-6; clone size: NA; CDR3 protein: CASSLWDRVYEQYF
D gene: NA; J gene: TRBJ1-2; V gene: TRBV2; clone size: NA; CDR3 protein: CASSEQGGLDYGYTF
D gene: NA; J gene: TRBJ2-5; V gene: TRBV6-1; clone size: NA; CDR3 protein: CASSEWGLLREETQYF
D gene: NA; J gene: TRBJ1-5; V gene: TRBV6-6; clone size: NA; CDR3 protein: CATPRRDLPGDQPQHF
D gene: TRBD1; J gene: TRBJ1-2; V gene: TRBV19; clone size: NA; CDR3 protein: CASSGQGIYGYTF
D gene: TRBD1; J gene: TRBJ2-7; V gene: TRBV5-1; clone size: NA; CDR3 protein: CASSLGQGAYEQYF
D gene: TRBD1; J gene: TRBJ1-2; V gene: TRBV30; clone size: NA; CDR3 protein: CAWSVGGDRDGYTF
D gene: NA; J gene: TRBJ1-5; V gene: TRBV6-4; clone size: NA; CDR3 protein: CASSEQGSNQPQHF
D gene: NA; J gene: TRBJ2-7; V gene: TRBV30; clone size: NA; CDR3 protein: CAWVGPIQIAAYEQYF
D gene: TRBD1; J gene: TRBJ1-2; V gene: TRBV13; clone size: NA; CDR3 protein: CASSSTQGASYGYTF
D gene: TRBD1; J gene: TRBJ1-4; V gene: TRBV5-1; clone size: NA; CDR3 protein: CASSRSGGEVEKLFF
D gene: TRBD2; J gene: TRBJ2-7; V gene: TRBV10-3; clone size: NA; CDR3 protein: CAISDLTSGSWGQYF
D gene: NA; J gene: TRBJ2-1; V gene: TRBV5-1; clone size: NA; CDR3 protein: CASSLTVPWDEQFF
D gene: NA; J gene: TRBJ1-2; V gene: TRBV11-2; clone size: NA; CDR3 protein: CASSLVPEDDGYTF
D gene: NA; J gene: TRBJ2-5; V gene: TRBV7-6; clone size: NA; CDR3 protein: CASSLGGVGQETQYF
D gene: TRBD2; J gene: TRBJ2-5; V gene: TRBV5-1; clone size: once; CDR3 protein: CASSPSGGETQYF
D gene: NA; J gene: TRBJ1-4; V gene: TRBV5-1; clone size: NA; CDR3 protein: CASSLAGYNEKLFF
D gene: NA; J gene: TRBJ2-7; V gene: TRBV15; clone size: NA; CDR3 protein: CATSRGATETYEQYF
D gene: TRBD2; J gene: TRBJ2-7; V gene: TRBV10-2; clone size: few; CDR3 protein: CASSPPGLPYEQYF
D gene: NA; J gene: TRBJ2-2; V gene: TRBV19; clone size: NA; CDR3 protein: CASSTSRAGELFF
D gene: TRBD2; J gene: TRBJ2-1; V gene: TRBV7-8; clone size: NA; CDR3 protein: CASSGILAANEQFF
D gene: TRBD2; J gene: TRBJ2-5; V gene: TRBV6-6; clone size: NA; CDR3 protein: CASTSRLAGVRETQYF
D gene: NA; J gene: TRBJ2-5; V gene: TRBV28; clone size: NA; CDR3 protein: CASSFLDMTVKETQYF
D gene: NA; J gene: TRBJ2-5; V gene: TRBV21-1; clone size: once; CDR3 protein: CASSRAGQASPYQETQYF
D gene: TRBD1; J gene: TRBJ2-1; V gene: TRBV19; clone size: few; CDR3 protein: CASRSDRGGYNEQFF
D gene: TRBD1; J gene: TRBJ2-7; V gene: TRBV18; clone size: NA; CDR3 protein: CASSPPGQGGVNEQYF
D gene: TRBD2; J gene: TRBJ2-1; V gene: TRBV10-1; clone size: NA; CDR3 protein: CASSDSGSYNEQFF
D gene: NA; J gene: TRBJ2-7; V gene: TRBV6-1; clone size: NA; CDR3 protein: CASIPGDSYEQYF
D gene: TRBD1; J gene: TRBJ2-3; V gene: TRBV19; clone size: NA; CDR3 protein: CASSLPGQGSTDTQYF
D gene: NA; J gene: TRBJ1-2; V gene: TRBV10-3; clone size: once; CDR3 protein: CAISESPALANYGYTF
D gene: TRBD1; J gene: TRBJ2-7; V gene: TRBV27; clone size: NA; CDR3 protein: CASSAGTGAYEQYF
D gene: NA; J gene: TRBJ2-7; V gene: TRBV7-8; clone size: NA; CDR3 protein: CASSPTRTYEQYF
D gene: NA; J gene: TRBJ2-7; V gene: TRBV7-2; clone size: NA; CDR3 protein: CASSLGPNYEQYF
D gene: NA; J gene: TRBJ2-4; V gene: TRBV19; clone size: NA; CDR3 protein: CASSIEGRGSKNIQYF
D gene: NA; J gene: TRBJ1-1; V gene: TRBV4-1; clone size: NA; CDR3 protein: CASSPGLVVTEAFF
D gene: NA; J gene: TRBJ2-7; V gene: TRBV30; clone size: NA; CDR3 protein: CALRGWEDSYEQYF
D gene: TRBD1; J gene: TRBJ1-5; V gene: TRBV2; clone size: NA; CDR3 protein: CASKRQGNQPQHF
D gene: NA; J gene: TRBJ2-5; V gene: TRBV7-6; clone size: NA; CDR3 protein: CASSLAVTAGETQYF
D gene: TRBD2; J gene: TRBJ2-3; V gene: TRBV9; clone size: NA; CDR3 protein: CASSVELAGTDTQYF
D gene: NA; J gene: TRBJ2-7; V gene: TRBV5-6; clone size: NA; CDR3 protein: CASSLFASSYEQYF
D gene: TRBD2; J gene: TRBJ2-3; V gene: TRBV7-4; clone size: NA; CDR3 protein: CASSSCAGGLSTDTQYF
D gene: NA; J gene: TRBJ2-2; V gene: TRBV15; clone size: NA; CDR3 protein: CATSYPGRHGELFF
D gene: NA; J gene: TRBJ1-1; V gene: TRBV7-9; clone size: NA; CDR3 protein: CASSLVVTAANEAFF
D gene: TRBD2; J gene: TRBJ2-7; V gene: TRBV6-5; clone size: NA; CDR3 protein: CASRLAGAYEQYF